This TCR beta chain was identified in a study of cytomegalovirus exposure and HLA in healthy donors. V dropped 1 base and J dropped 3 bases, with 9 bases sitting between them. The length of the CDR3 is 14 residues. Germline CDR1 reads KGHSH; CDR2 reads LQKENI. Profiled with immunoSEQ multiplex PCR; TCRdb holds only in-frame clones, not every one. Among 150,000 to 180,000 clones listed, around 88% were seen once. Study-wide results and caveats: For most TCR sequences rarity was the rule, although some public TCRs occurred in many donors.

Concerning this clone: What it binds is unknown.

The clonotype was recovered from a man aged 18 to 35 in good health and CMV-seropositive. The source material was PBMCs. This chain connects TRBV18 to TRBJ1-2, with TRBD1 as a possible D gene (5 bases). CDR3 nucleotide sequence: TGTGCCAGCTCACCACAAGGGGATGACTATGGCTACACCTTC. Translation: CASSPQGDDYGYTF.